The present T cell receptor beta chain was sequenced within a study of CD4+ T cells in melanoma. The data were produced by immunoSEQ multiplex PCR, yet TCRdb's version contains in-frame clones alone and is incomplete. The sample records about 50,000 clones, roughly 89% being singletons. General study findings and limits: CD8+ T cell, macrophage and B cell function reportedly correlated with neoantigen-specific CD4+ T cells. Neoantigen-specific CD4+ T cells in melanoma reportedly had diverse differentiation states.

V lost 2 bases and J lost 5, with 7 bases in between. Germline lookup yields CDR1 KGHSH and CDR2 LQKENI. This CDR3 contains 14 residues. As for this clone: Its specificity is unknown.

The TCR sequence derives from a human donor with melanoma. The sequencing sample was made of peripheral blood. This chain links TRBV18 with TRBJ1-6; D unclear. CDR3 region: CASSPNSDNSPLHF. The CDR3 DNA reads as TGTGCCAGCTCACCAAACAGCGATAATTCACCCCTCCACTTT.